Reported below is one T cell receptor (beta chain). The antigen is unknown. Each replicate PCR on the sorted subsets used 200 ng DNA (around 30,000 T cell genomes). This table comes from immunoSEQ multiplex PCR, and its TCRdb copy is limited to in-frame clones, with some not included. Of roughly 2 million clones listed, over 85% are singletons. The record originates from a study of shared clonotypes between healthy human individuals. Study-wide points: Non-shared clonotypes had lower generation probabilities than clonotypes shared by all four sorted-subset donors. Naive subsets typically showed greater estimated richness than memory subsets.

Germline-derived CDR1 and CDR2 are MNHEY and SVGAGI. The CDR3 totals 15 residues. Trimming stripped 4 bases from V and 7 bases from J, with 19 bases between. Terminally differentiated effector memory CD45RA+ cells were excluded by CCR7 positive selection of CD45RO-negative cells. Caucasian adults living in Nashville, Tennessee, provided all samples. This receptor was obtained from a man younger than 35 in good health. Sequenced sample: naive CD8+ T cells sorted from blood. The gene calls are TRBV6-5 and TRBJ1-2, with no clear D. CDR3 residues: CASSLSTLTSFGYTF. The CDR3 bases are TGTGCCAGCAGTTTGAGCACCCTTACCTCATTTGGCTACACCTTC.